These 31 T cell receptor beta chains share one sample of origin, sequenced in a study of shared clonotypes between healthy human individuals. Clones were sequenced by immunoSEQ multiplex PCR, and TCRdb holds only the in-frame ones, with some missing. The sample records more than 2 million clones, over 85% being singletons. The sample consisted of naive CD4+ T cells sorted from blood. Indicated subset: CD45RA+ positively selected. All receptors derive from a man aged 18 to 29 in good health.

The chain combines TRBV15 with TRBJ1-5; D gene unclear. The CDR3 loop spans 14 amino acids. Germline V lookup: CDR1 LNHNV, CDR2 YYDKDF (reference sequence). With 8 bases removed from V and 3 bases from J, the gap between germline ends came to 14 bases. The CDR3 DNA reads TGTGCCACCGGGAGGGATCAAAACAATCAGCCCCAGCATTTT. This codes for CATGRDQNNQPQHF.

This rearrangement joins TRBV10-3 to TRBJ2-7; D is undetermined. With 2 bases removed from V and 12 bases from J, the gap between germline ends came to 14 bases. This CDR3 region has 12 residues. The V gene's germline CDR1 is ENHRY and CDR2 SYGVKD. The CDR3 loop is CAISESPGLRYF. CDR3 coding DNA: TGTGCCATCAGTGAGAGCCCGGGCTTGAGGTACTTC.

This rearrangement joins TRBV30 to TRBJ2-1, with TRBD2 identical over 12 bases. Germline lookup yields CDR1 GTSNPN and CDR2 SVGIG (reference sequence). Trimming cost V 5 bases and J 9 bases; bases outside gene matches: 11. The CDR3 is made up of 15 amino acids. CDR3 in amino acids: CAWLKTSGSPSEQFF. The DNA for the CDR3 is TGTGCCTGGTTGAAGACTAGCGGGAGCCCCAGTGAGCAGTTCTTC.

The J gene is TRBJ2-5, the V gene TRBV11-3, with 10 nucleotides matching TRBD2. This CDR3 contains 15 residues. Germline lookup yields CDR1 SGHNT and CDR2 YENEEA. The V segment lost 4 bases and the J segment 4 bases; nucleotides outside the gene matches: 6. This CDR3 reads CASSYSGGAGETQYF. CDR3 DNA: TGTGCCAGCAGCTACAGCGGGGGGGCAGGAGAGACCCAGTACTTC.

The genes are TRBV9 and TRBJ2-5, with a tentative D call TRBD1 (5 bases). The V gene's germline CDR1 is SGDLS and CDR2 YYNGEE. Trimming stripped 4 bases from V and 2 bases from J, with 12 bases between. CDR3 size: 14 residues. CDR3 loop: CASSSRQQQETQYF. The CDR3 DNA reads as TGTGCCAGCAGCTCCCGACAGCAACAAGAGACCCAGTACTTC.

V and J are TRBV30 and TRBJ2-7; D is unclear. CDR1 and CDR2 (germline): GTSNPN, SVGIG (reference sequence). V lost 4 bases and J 4 bases, leaving 8 bases between the germline ends. The CDR3 runs to 11 residues. The CDR3 region has the DNA TGTGCCTGGAATTACGGGTACGAGCAGTACTTC. Its protein is CAWNYGYEQYF.

The chain links TRBV30 to TRBJ1-2; possibly TRBD1 for D (6 bases). V lost 3 bases and J 4 bases, leaving 9 bases between the germline ends. Germline V CDR1 and CDR2: GTSNPN, SVGIG (reference sequence). The CDR3 length is 12 residues. The DNA of the CDR3 is TGTGCCTGGAGGGGGGCGGTCTATGGCTACACCTTC. Amino acid sequence: CAWRGAVYGYTF. The full variable domain, completed using reference TRBV30 and TRBJ1-2, is SQTIHQWPATLVQPVGSPLSLECTVEGTSNPNLYWYRQAAGRGLQLLFYSVGIGQISSEVPQNLSASRPQDRQFILSSKKLLLSDSGFYLCAWRGAVYGYTFGSGTRLTVV.

The chain carries TRBV5-1 and TRBJ2-5; D is unresolved. Germline V gene sequence: CDR1 SGHRS, CDR2 YFSETQ. V lost 6 bases and J lost 3, with 12 bases in between. There are 13 residues in the CDR3. CDR3: CASTPPGEETQYF. The CDR3 DNA follows: TGCGCCAGCACCCCCCCTGGAGAAGAGACCCAGTACTTC.

The chain joins TRBV10-2 to TRBJ1-5; no clear D gene. The CDR3 spans 14 residues. CDR1 and CDR2 from the germline V gene are WSHSY and SAAADI. Trimming shortened V by 2 bases and J by 3 bases, and 8 bases separated the two germline ends. In nucleotides, the CDR3 is TGCGCCAGCAGTGAGGGCGGAAACAATCAGCCCCAGCATTTT. Its translation is CASSEGGNNQPQHF.

This chain connects TRBV10-2 to TRBJ1-1, with a weak D call TRBD1 (5 bases). Germline values: CDR1 WSHSY, CDR2 SAAADI. The V end lost 6 bases, the J end lost 3 bases, and 14 bases lay between the germline ends. The CDR3 consists of 14 residues. CDR3 region: CASRLVRGDTEAFF. CDR3 bases: TGCGCCAGCAGGCTCGTCCGGGGGGACACTGAAGCTTTCTTT.

V usage is TRBV6-5 and J usage is TRBJ1-1; TRBD1 is a possible D gene (6 bases). Germline V gives CDR1 MNHEY, CDR2 SVGAGI. V was clipped by 1 base and J by 6 bases, with 9 bases between them. The CDR3 sequence is 13 residues long. DNA of the CDR3: TGTGCCAGCAGTTACTTTCAGGGGTCTGAAGCTTTCTTT. Its translation is CASSYFQGSEAFF.

The J gene is TRBJ1-6, the V gene TRBV2; D remains ambiguous. Germline-derived CDR1 and CDR2 are SNHLY and FYNNEI. The CDR3 is 15 residues long. Trimming removed 2 bases at V and 2 bases at J, with 7 bases between. The CDR3 region is CASSETRPYNSPLHF. Written as DNA, the CDR3 is TGTGCCAGCAGTGAAACAAGGCCCTATAATTCACCCCTCCACTTT.

The chain links TRBV6-4 to TRBJ1-1; D perhaps matches TRBD1 (6 bases). This CDR3 has 14 amino acids. Trimming shortened V by 6 bases and J by 5 bases, and 16 bases separated the two germline ends. Germline CDR1 MRHNA, CDR2 SNTAGT. The CDR3 is CASRATGLRTEAFF. In DNA form, the CDR3 reads TGTGCCAGCAGAGCAACAGGGTTGAGAACTGAAGCTTTCTTT.

V is TRBV5-1 and J is TRBJ2-1, with 11 bases matching TRBD2. Germline CDR1 is SGHRS and CDR2 is YFSETQ. The CDR3 has 15 amino acids. Trimming at V came to 4 bases and at J to 9 bases, leaving 9 bases not matched to a gene. CDR3: CASSPLLAGDGEQFF. The CDR3 nucleotides read TGCGCCAGCAGCCCCCTACTAGCGGGAGACGGTGAGCAGTTCTTC.

The chain recombines TRBV7-2 with TRBJ1-5; D may be TRBD1 (6 bases). Germline CDR1 SGHTA, CDR2 FQGNSA. The CDR3 has 16 amino acids. V lost 5 bases, J lost 0 bases, and 14 bases lay in between. CDR3 sequence (DNA): TGTGCCAGCAGCCCGGAAGCAGGGGCTAGCAATCAGCCCCAGCATTTT. As protein: CASSPEAGASNQPQHF.

Comment on this clone: Other DNA sequences within the sample encode an identical CDR3. The chain combines TRBV6-1 with TRBJ2-5; possible D gene TRBD1, 5 bases. Germline V CDR1 and CDR2: MNHNS, SASEGT. The CDR3 contains 14 residues. Trimming removed 1 base at V and 1 base at J, with 7 bases between. CDR3 nucleotides: TGTGCCAGCAGTGAAGGGACACTCCAAGAGACCCAGTACTTC. This codes for CASSEGTLQETQYF.

This clone was recorded many times. V usage is TRBV6-5 and J usage is TRBJ2-7; the D gene is possibly TRBD1 (6 bases). Trimming removed 6 bases at V and 6 bases at J, with 12 bases between. The CDR3 sequence is 12 residues long. Germline values: CDR1 MNHEY, CDR2 SVGAGI. For the CDR3, the DNA is TGTGCCAGCAGCTACGACAGGTCCGAGCAGTACTTC. This gives the protein CASSYDRSEQYF.

This clone appeared a single time. The gene calls are TRBV7-2 and TRBJ2-5; D is uncertain. Trimming took 1 base from V and 7 from J, leaving 13 bases between them. Germline assignment: CDR1 SGHTA and CDR2 FQGNSA. There are 14 residues in the CDR3. CDR3 in amino acids: CASSLEWTKGTQYF. DNA of the CDR3: TGTGCCAGCAGCTTAGAGTGGACCAAGGGGACCCAGTACTTC.

The V gene is TRBV5-4, the J gene TRBJ1-4; D is perhaps TRBD1 (6 bases). CDR3 size: 15 residues. From germline, CDR1 is SGHNT and CDR2 YYREEE (reference sequence). The V and J ends lost 5 bases and 4 bases respectively, with 15 bases between them. CDR3: CASSRTGLVNEKLFF. As DNA, the CDR3 is TGTGCCAGCAGTCGCACAGGGTTGGTTAATGAAAAACTGTTTTTT.

This clone was recorded once. The sample contains more than one DNA sequence encoding this CDR3. This chain uses TRBV6-1 with TRBJ2-7; 9 bases fit TRBD1. Looked up from germline, CDR1 is MNHNS and CDR2 is SASEGT. This CDR3 has 15 residues. The V segment lost 6 bases and the J segment 1 base; nucleotides outside the gene matches: 7. CDR3 region: CASRLTGTGSYEQYF. CDR3 sequence (DNA): TGTGCCAGCAGGTTAACCGGGACAGGGTCCTACGAGCAGTACTTC.

The genes are TRBV30 and TRBJ1-3, with 8 bases that match TRBD1. The CDR3 is made up of 17 amino acids. V shed 3 bases and J 0 bases; nucleotides not matched to a gene: 10. CDR1 is GTSNPN, CDR2 SVGIG, per germline (reference sequence). The chain's CDR3 is CAWRTTGAFFSGNTIYF. Here the CDR3 DNA reads TGTGCCTGGAGGACGACAGGGGCCTTCTTCTCTGGAAACACCATATATTTT.

This rearrangement joins TRBV9 to TRBJ2-1, with D hard to call. This CDR3 has 15 residues. CDR1 and CDR2 from the germline V gene are SGDLS and YYNGEE. Trimming pared 4 bases from V and 0 bases from J, leaving 11 bases between. The CDR3 protein is CASSPSSSSYNEQFF. The CDR3 DNA is TGTGCCAGCAGCCCGAGTTCGAGCTCCTACAATGAGCAGTTCTTC.

The chain combines TRBV2 with TRBJ1-5; D is undetermined. With 8 bases removed from V and 0 bases from J, the gap between germline ends came to 8 bases. CDR3 length equals 13 residues. Germline V lookup: CDR1 SNHLY, CDR2 FYNNEI. CDR3 sequence reads: CASGSISNQPQHF. Here the CDR3 DNA reads TGTGCCAGCGGGTCTATTAGCAATCAGCCCCAGCATTTT.

The chain carries TRBV30 and TRBJ2-7; a possible D gene is TRBD2 (7 bases). Germline CDR1 reads GTSNPN; CDR2 reads SVGIG (reference sequence). This CDR3 has 17 amino acids. Deletions cut 0 bases from V and 2 bases from J, with 20 bases between. CDR3 sequence reads: CAWSVRRGGADPYEQYF. The CDR3 coding sequence is TGTGCCTGGAGTGTCCGGAGAGGGGGGGCAGATCCCTACGAGCAGTACTTC.

The J gene is TRBJ2-5, the V gene TRBV5-4, with 12 positions matching TRBD2. The CDR3 runs 17 residues. Germline V gives CDR1 SGHNT, CDR2 YYREEE (reference sequence). Trimming cost V 4 bases and J 2 bases; bases outside gene matches: 9. The CDR3 loop reads CASSETSGRPFQETQYF. CDR3 bases: TGTGCCAGCAGCGAGACTAGCGGGAGACCTTTTCAAGAGACCCAGTACTTC.

J is TRBJ2-4 and V is TRBV7-2; D uncertain. The germline CDR1 and CDR2 sequences are SGHTA and FQGNSA. This CDR3 region has 13 residues. V lost 5 bases and J lost 6, with 11 bases in between. The DNA for the CDR3 is TGTGCCAGCAGCCTTCTCAGCCGAAACATTCAGTACTTC. Its protein product is CASSLLSRNIQYF.

J is TRBJ2-7 and V is TRBV11-2; D call uncertain. The CDR3 extends over 12 amino acids. CDR1 and CDR2 from the germline V gene are SGHAT and FQNNGV. V was shortened by 2 bases and J by 4 bases, with 6 bases between the two germline ends. The CDR3 coding sequence is TGTGCCAGCAGCTTAAAGAGATACGAGCAGTACTTC. Protein: CASSLKRYEQYF.

This chain joins TRBV6-5 and TRBJ1-6, with 9 bases fitting TRBD1. V lost 2 bases and J lost 8; bases outside the gene matches: 4. This CDR3 has 15 residues. CDR1 is MNHEY, CDR2 SVGAGI, per germline. The CDR3 DNA is TGTGCCAGCAGTTACGCCGGACAGGGGCATTCACCCCTCCACTTT. This gives the protein CASSYAGQGHSPLHF.

The V call is TRBV11-2, the J call TRBJ1-2, with TRBD1 matching 10 bases. Germline CDR1 is SGHAT and CDR2 is FQNNGV. V trimming: 5 bases; J trimming: 5 bases; junction bases outside the gene matches: 8. This CDR3 has 15 amino acids. The CDR3 sequence: CASSPTGTGDYGYTF. The CDR3 coding sequence is TGTGCCAGCAGCCCCACGGGGACAGGGGATTATGGCTACACCTTC.

This rearrangement joins TRBV6-6 to TRBJ1-5; D perhaps matches TRBD1 (6 bases). This CDR3 region has 13 residues. V lost 5 bases and J lost 3, with 8 bases in between. Per germline, CDR1 MNHNY and CDR2 SVGAGI (reference sequence). Here the CDR3 reads CASSPGANQPQHF. DNA of the CDR3: TGTGCCAGCAGTCCAGGGGCCAATCAGCCCCAGCATTTT.

The rearrangement links TRBV5-4 to TRBJ2-3, with 8 bases matching TRBD1. V lost 4 bases to trimming and J lost 1 base; unmatched junction nucleotides: 8. The CDR3 totals 16 residues. Germline lookup yields CDR1 SGHNT and CDR2 YYREEE (reference sequence). The CDR3 DNA reads as TGTGCCAGCAGCCCCGACAGGGGAAGGGGCACAGATACGCAGTATTTT. Encoded protein: CASSPDRGRGTDTQYF.